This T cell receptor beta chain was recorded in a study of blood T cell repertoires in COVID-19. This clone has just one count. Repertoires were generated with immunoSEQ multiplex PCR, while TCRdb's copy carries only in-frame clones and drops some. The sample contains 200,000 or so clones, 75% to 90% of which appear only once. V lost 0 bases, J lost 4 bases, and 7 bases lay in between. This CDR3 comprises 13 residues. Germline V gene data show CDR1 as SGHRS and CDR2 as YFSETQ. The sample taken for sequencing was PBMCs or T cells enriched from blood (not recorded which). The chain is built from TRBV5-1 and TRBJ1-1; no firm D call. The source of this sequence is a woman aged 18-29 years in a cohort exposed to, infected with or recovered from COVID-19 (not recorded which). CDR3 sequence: CASSLGRGTEAFF. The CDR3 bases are TGCGCCAGCAGCTTGGGTCGCGGCACTGAAGCTTTCTTT.